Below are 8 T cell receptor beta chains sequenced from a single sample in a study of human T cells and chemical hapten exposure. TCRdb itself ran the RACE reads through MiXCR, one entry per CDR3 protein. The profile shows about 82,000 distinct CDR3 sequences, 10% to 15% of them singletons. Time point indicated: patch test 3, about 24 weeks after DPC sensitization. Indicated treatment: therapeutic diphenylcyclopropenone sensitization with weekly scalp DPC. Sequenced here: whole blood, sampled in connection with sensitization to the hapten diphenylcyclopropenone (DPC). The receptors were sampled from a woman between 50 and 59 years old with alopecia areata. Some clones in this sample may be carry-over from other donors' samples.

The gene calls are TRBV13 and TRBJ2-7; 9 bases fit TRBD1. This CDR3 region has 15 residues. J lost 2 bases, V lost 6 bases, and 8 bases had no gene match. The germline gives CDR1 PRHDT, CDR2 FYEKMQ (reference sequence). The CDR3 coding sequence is TGTGCCAGCAGAATCGGACAGGGGAGCACCTACGAGCAGTACTTC. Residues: CASRIGQGSTYEQYF. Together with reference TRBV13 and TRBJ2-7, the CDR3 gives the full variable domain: AAGVIQSPRHLIKEKRETATLKCYPIPRHDTVYWYQQGPGQDPQFLISFYEKMQSDKGSIPDRFSAQQFSDYHSELNMSSLELGDSALYFCASRIGQGSTYEQYFGPGTRLTVT.

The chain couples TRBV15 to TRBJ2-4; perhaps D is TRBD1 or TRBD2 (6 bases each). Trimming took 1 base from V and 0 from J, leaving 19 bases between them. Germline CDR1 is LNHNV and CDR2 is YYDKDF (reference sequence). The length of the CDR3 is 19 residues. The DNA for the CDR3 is TGTGCCACCAGCAGAGCGGGAAGGGGGGAACTACTAGCCAAAAACATTCAGTACTTC. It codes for CATSRAGRGELLAKNIQYF.

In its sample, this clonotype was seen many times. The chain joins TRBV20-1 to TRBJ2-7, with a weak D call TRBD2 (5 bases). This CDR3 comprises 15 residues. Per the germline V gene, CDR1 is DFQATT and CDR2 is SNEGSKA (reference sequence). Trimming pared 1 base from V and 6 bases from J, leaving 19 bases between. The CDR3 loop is CSARGTRSNIGEQYF. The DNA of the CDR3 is TGCAGTGCTAGAGGCACTAGAAGCAACATCGGCGAGCAGTACTTC.

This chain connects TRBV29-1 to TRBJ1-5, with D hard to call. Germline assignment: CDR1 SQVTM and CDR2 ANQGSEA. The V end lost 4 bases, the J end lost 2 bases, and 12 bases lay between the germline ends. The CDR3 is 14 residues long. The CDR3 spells CSVAEVGGNQPQHF. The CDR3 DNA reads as TGCAGCGTTGCAGAAGTAGGAGGCAATCAGCCCCAGCATTTT.

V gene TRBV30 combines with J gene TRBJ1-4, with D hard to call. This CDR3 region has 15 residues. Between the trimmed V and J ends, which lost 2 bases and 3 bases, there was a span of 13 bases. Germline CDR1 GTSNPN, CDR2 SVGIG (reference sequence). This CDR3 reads CAWSYRPLPNEKLFF. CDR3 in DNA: TGTGCCTGGAGTTACCGGCCCCTACCTAATGAAAAACTGTTTTTT.

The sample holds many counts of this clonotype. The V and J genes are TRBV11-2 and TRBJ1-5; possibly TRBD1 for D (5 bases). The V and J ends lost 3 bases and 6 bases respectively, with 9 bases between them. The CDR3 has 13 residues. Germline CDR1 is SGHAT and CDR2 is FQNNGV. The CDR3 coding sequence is TGTGCCAGCAGCTTTTTGGGGGGTCAGCCCCAGCATTTT. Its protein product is CASSFLGGQPQHF.

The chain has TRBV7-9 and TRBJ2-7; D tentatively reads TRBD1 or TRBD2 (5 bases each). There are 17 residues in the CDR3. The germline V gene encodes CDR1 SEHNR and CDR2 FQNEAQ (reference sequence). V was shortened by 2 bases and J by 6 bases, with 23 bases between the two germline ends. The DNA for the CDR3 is TGTGCCAGCAGCTTACGGGGCCCACCGGAGACGAATAGCGAGCAGTACTTC. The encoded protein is CASSLRGPPETNSEQYF.

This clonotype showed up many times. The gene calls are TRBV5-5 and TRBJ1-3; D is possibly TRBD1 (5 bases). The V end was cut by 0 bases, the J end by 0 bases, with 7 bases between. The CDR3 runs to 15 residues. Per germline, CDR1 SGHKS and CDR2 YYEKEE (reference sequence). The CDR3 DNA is TGTGCCAGCAGCTTGGCAGGGAACTCTGGAAACACCATATATTTT. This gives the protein CASSLAGNSGNTIYF.